This passage covers 5 T cell receptor beta chains from one sample sequenced in a study of blood T cell repertoires in COVID-19 (TCRdb year 2020). Library method: the immunoSEQ multiplex PCR assay. Drawn from immuneACCESS, this table holds only the in-frame rearrangements with V and J called that TCRdb kept. Clones are partly lost; checked studies trace under half to an unresolved V gene and leave the rest unexplained. The sample table shows about 170,000 clones, and around 80% are seen once. The ten largest make up around 17% of the sample. The source material was PBMCs or T cells enriched from blood (not recorded which). These receptors all come from an older woman in a cohort exposed to, infected with or recovered from COVID-19 (not recorded which).

The chain carries TRBV4-1 and TRBJ2-7, with TRBD1 matching over 9 bases. The ends lost 6 bases at V and 5 bases at J; junction bases unmatched: 8. Germline V gene sequence: CDR1 MGHRA, CDR2 YSYEKL. The CDR3 runs to 14 residues. The DNA of the CDR3 is TGCGCCAGCAGTCGTGGACAGGGGAGCCACGAGCAGTACTTC. Its translation is CASSRGQGSHEQYF.

The J gene is TRBJ1-2, the V gene TRBV5-1, with TRBD1 as a possible D gene (5 bases). V shed 1 base and J shed 8 bases, with 6 bases lying between them. The germline gives CDR1 SGHRS, CDR2 YFSETQ. This CDR3 is built from 11 residues. CDR3 sequence (DNA): TGCGCCAGCAGCTTGACAGGAGGCTACACCTTC. Its protein product is CASSLTGGYTF.

This sequence joins TRBV5-1 and TRBJ1-1, with a weak D call TRBD1 (6 bases). CDR1 SGHRS and CDR2 YFSETQ come from the germline V gene. With 4 bases removed from V and 4 bases from J, the gap between germline ends came to 20 bases. The CDR3 spans 16 residues. The CDR3 protein is CASSRPYGGGGTEAFF. The DNA for the CDR3 is TGCGCCAGCAGCCGTCCTTATGGGGGAGGGGGCACTGAAGCTTTCTTT. The full variable domain, in which reference TRBV5-1 and TRBJ1-1 provide the parts outside the CDR3, is KAGVTQTPRYLIKTRGQQVTLSCSPISGHRSVSWYQQTPGQGLQFLFEYFSETQRNKGNFPGRFSGRQFSNSRSEMNVSTLELGDSALYLCASSRPYGGGGTEAFFGQGTRLTVV.

Here the CDR3 DNA reads TGTGCCAGCAGCTTGGTGCAGGGGACAATCTACGAGCAGTACTTC. Amino acids: CASSLVQGTIYEQYF. This chain connects TRBV5-5 to TRBJ2-7; weak D call: TRBD1 (6 bases). Trimming removed 0 bases from V and 3 bases from J, with 13 bases in between. The CDR3 is 15 residues long. The germline V gene encodes CDR1 SGHKS and CDR2 YYEKEE (reference sequence).

The chain joins TRBV28 to TRBJ1-5; D is uncertain. The V end was cut by 6 bases, the J end by 6 bases, with 12 bases between. The CDR3 totals 13 residues. Per germline, CDR1 MDHEN and CDR2 SYDVKM. The CDR3 DNA sequence: TGTGCCAGCAGCCTAGGACGGGGTCAGCCCCAGCATTTT. Amino acid sequence: CASSLGRGQPQHF.